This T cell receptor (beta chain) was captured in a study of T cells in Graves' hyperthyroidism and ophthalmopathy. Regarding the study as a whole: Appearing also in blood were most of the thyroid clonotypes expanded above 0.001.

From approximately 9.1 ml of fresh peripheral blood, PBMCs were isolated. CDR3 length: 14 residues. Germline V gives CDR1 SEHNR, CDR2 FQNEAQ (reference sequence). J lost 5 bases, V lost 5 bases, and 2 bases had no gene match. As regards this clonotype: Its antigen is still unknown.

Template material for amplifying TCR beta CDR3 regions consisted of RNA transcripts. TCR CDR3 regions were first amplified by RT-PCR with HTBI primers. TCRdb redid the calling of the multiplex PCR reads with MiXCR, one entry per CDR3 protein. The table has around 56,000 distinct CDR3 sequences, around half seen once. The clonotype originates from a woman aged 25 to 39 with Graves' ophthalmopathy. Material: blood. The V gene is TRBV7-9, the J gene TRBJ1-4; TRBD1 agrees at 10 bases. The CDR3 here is CASSMGQGNEKLFF. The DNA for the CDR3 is TGTGCCAGCAGCATGGGACAGGGGAATGAAAAACTGTTTTTT.